The 24 T cell receptor beta chains below all came from one sample that was sequenced in a study of cytomegalovirus exposure and HLA in healthy donors. PCR used 60 Vbeta primers and 13 Jbeta primers. Method: immunoSEQ multiplex PCR; TCRdb's copy keeps in-frame clones and lacks some. The sample yields fewer than 200,000 clones, roughly 84% seen once. The specimen was PBMCs. Receptor source: a male donor in good health and CMV-seronegative.

This clone was seen only once. The chain employs TRBV6-6 and TRBJ1-2; TRBD1 matches 10 bases. Germline lookup yields CDR1 MNHNY and CDR2 SVGAGI (reference sequence). The length of the CDR3 is 15 residues. The J segment lost 5 bases and the V segment lost 4 bases, leaving 7 bases of the junction unmatched. The CDR3 sequence: CASSSVGQGLYGYTF. CDR3 sequence (DNA): TGTGCCAGCAGTTCGGTGGGACAGGGGCTTTATGGCTACACCTTC.

This clone was seen once. The chain recombines TRBV10-2 with TRBJ1-2; 10 nucleotides line up with TRBD1. CDR3 length: 17 residues. V dropped 0 bases and J dropped 4; count of bases not matched to a gene: 8. The germline V gene has CDR1 WSHSY and CDR2 SAAADI. CDR3 in amino acids: CASSESTGGADSYGYTF. Here the CDR3 DNA reads TGCGCCAGCAGTGAGTCGACAGGGGGCGCGGATTCCTATGGCTACACCTTC.

This clone was counted between two and nine times. CDR3 in amino acids: CASSPLGGNQPQHF. CDR3 sequence (DNA): TGTGCCAGCAGCCCCCTAGGAGGCAATCAGCCCCAGCATTTT. The V and J genes are TRBV9 and TRBJ1-5; D uncertain. Germline-derived CDR1 and CDR2 are SGDLS and YYNGEE. V was cut by 4 bases and J by 2 bases, with 10 bases left in between. CDR3 length equals 14 residues.

V is TRBV5-1 and J is TRBJ1-2, with D possibly being TRBD1 (5 bases). CDR1 SGHRS and CDR2 YFSETQ come from the germline V gene. V was clipped by 7 bases and J by 8 bases, with 18 bases between them. This CDR3 comprises 13 residues. The CDR3 region is CASAAGRPIGYTF. In DNA, the CDR3 is TGCGCCAGCGCTGCGGGACGGCCGATAGGCTACACCTTC.

V gene TRBV5-5 combines with J gene TRBJ1-4, with 7 nucleotides matching TRBD1. The CDR3 totals 16 residues. Losses at the gene ends were 0 bases for V and 0 bases for J; bases not matched to a gene: 2. The germline V gene has CDR1 SGHKS and CDR2 YYEKEE (reference sequence). CDR3 in DNA: TGTGCCAGCAGCTTGGAGGGGGCCGCAACTAATGAAAAACTGTTTTTT. It encodes CASSLEGAATNEKLFF.

The chain joins TRBV11-1 to TRBJ2-3; D is uncertain. The CDR3 spans 12 residues. The V end lost 5 bases, the J end lost 6 bases, and 9 bases lay between the germline ends. Germline-derived CDR1 and CDR2 are SGHAT and FQDESV (reference sequence). CDR3 DNA: TGTGCCAGCAGCCATGCGTTGGATACGCAGTATTTT. Amino acid sequence: CASSHALDTQYF.

A note on this clone: A read error may produce the germline difference seen at one junction end. The J gene is TRBJ2-2, the V gene TRBV27, with 9 bases lining up with TRBD2. The CDR3 length is 19 residues. Germline V gene lookup returns CDR1 MNHEY and CDR2 SMNVEV (reference sequence). CDR3 sequence reads: CASSLSFGASGTSTGELFF. In DNA form, the CDR3 reads TGTGCCAGCAGCTTATCTTTTGGGGCTAGCGGGACTAGCACCGGGGAGCTGTTTTTT.

This chain links TRBV14 with TRBJ2-5, with D unclear. This CDR3 comprises 13 residues. CDR1 is SGHDN, CDR2 FVKESK, per germline. Trimming took 3 bases from V and 8 from J, leaving 13 bases between them. This chain's CDR3 is CASSHHMPRTQYF. The DNA of the CDR3 is TGTGCCAGCAGCCACCATATGCCGCGCACCCAGTACTTC.

The chain carries TRBV25-1 and TRBJ1-2; 9 bases fit TRBD1. The J segment lost 4 bases and the V segment lost 2 bases, leaving 5 bases of the junction unmatched. Germline assignment: CDR1 MGHDK and CDR2 SYGVNS. The CDR3 runs 15 residues. DNA for the CDR3: TGTGCCAGCAGTGAAGAGCCGGGACAGGGCTATGGCTACACCTTC. It encodes CASSEEPGQGYGYTF.

This clone was counted a few times. The rearrangement joins TRBV18 to TRBJ2-7; TRBD1 might be the D (5 bases). The CDR3 contains 15 residues. The V and J ends lost 3 bases and 4 bases respectively, with 16 bases between them. Germline CDR1 reads KGHSH; CDR2 reads LQKENI. The DNA for the CDR3 is TGTGCCAGCTCACCCGGACACGGACCTTCTTACGAGCAGTACTTC. Translating it yields CASSPGHGPSYEQYF.

The gene calls are TRBV4-1 and TRBJ2-4; D remains unclear. Germline-derived CDR1 and CDR2 are MGHRA and YSYEKL. The CDR3 has 14 amino acids. V gave up 1 base and J gave up 0 bases, with 4 bases separating them. The CDR3 is CASSQVLAKNIQYF. The CDR3 nucleotides read TGCGCCAGCAGCCAAGTACTAGCCAAAAACATTCAGTACTTC.

CDR3 in DNA: TGTGCCAGCAGGCCGACAGCGTTAACCTACGAGCAGTACTTC. As protein: CASRPTALTYEQYF. The chain couples TRBV27 to TRBJ2-7; TRBD1 is a possible D gene (5 bases). Germline CDR1 and CDR2: MNHEY and SMNVEV (reference sequence). The V end was cut by 6 bases, the J end by 2 bases, with 14 bases between. The length of the CDR3 is 14 residues.

J is TRBJ1-5 and V is TRBV15; 7 bases map to TRBD1. The CDR3 has 17 residues. The junction had 9 bases not matched to a gene; V was cut back by 0 bases and J by 4 bases. Germline CDR1 is LNHNV and CDR2 is YYDKDF (reference sequence). CDR3 amino acids: CATSREAWAGGNQPQHF. CDR3 DNA sequence: TGTGCCACCAGCAGAGAAGCTTGGGCAGGGGGGAATCAGCCCCAGCATTTT. Full variable domain (remainder filled in from reference TRBV15 and TRBJ1-5): DAMVIQNPRYQVTQFGKPVTLSCSQTLNHNVMYWYQQKSSQAPKLLFHYYDKDFNNEADTPDNFQSRRPNTSFCFLDIRSPGLGDTAMYLCATSREAWAGGNQPQHFGDGTRLSIL.

V and J are TRBV6-5 and TRBJ1-5, with TRBD1 as a possible D gene (5 bases). This CDR3 region has 14 residues. V lost 6 bases and J 4 bases, leaving 13 bases between the germline ends. From germline, CDR1 is MNHEY and CDR2 SVGAGI. Here the CDR3 reads CASSPVGGNQPQHF. The CDR3, as DNA: TGTGCCAGCAGCCCCGTGGGGGGGAATCAGCCCCAGCATTTT.

The chain carries TRBV2 and TRBJ2-3, with a possible D match to TRBD2 (6 bases). Looked up from germline, CDR1 is SNHLY and CDR2 is FYNNEI. The CDR3 totals 14 residues. The V gene lost 6 bases and the J gene lost 5 bases, with 15 bases spanning the gap. The CDR3 nucleotides read TGTGCCAGCAGCTGGGGAGGCACGGTAGATACGCAGTATTTT. It yields the protein CASSWGGTVDTQYF.

There are a few counts of this clone. The chain has TRBV7-9 and TRBJ1-4; weak D call: TRBD1 (5 bases). V shed 6 bases and J shed 7 bases, with 18 bases lying between them. This CDR3 has 15 amino acids. Germline V gives CDR1 SEHNR, CDR2 FQNEAQ (reference sequence). The DNA for the CDR3 is TGTGCCAGCAGGGCAGAACAGGTCGGGGGTGAAAAACTGTTTTTT. As protein: CASRAEQVGGEKLFF.

The CDR3 sequence: CASSLGGAGKYEQYF. The CDR3 DNA is TGTGCCAGCAGTTTAGGTGGCGCGGGAAAATACGAGCAGTACTTC. The rearrangement uses TRBV28 and TRBJ2-7; TRBD2 might be the D (6 bases). CDR1 and CDR2 (germline): MDHEN, SYDVKM. This CDR3 contains 15 residues. Deletions cut 2 bases from V and 4 bases from J, with 15 bases between.

The V gene is TRBV4-3, the J gene TRBJ2-7, with D uncertain. Germline V gene data show CDR1 as LGHNA and CDR2 as YSLEER. Trimming took 5 bases from V and 0 from J, leaving 11 bases between them. CDR3 length equals 14 residues. The CDR3 nucleotides read TGCGCCAGCAGCGAAGGATACAGCTCCTACGAGCAGTACTTC. The encoded protein is CASSEGYSSYEQYF.

This clone appeared a single time. The chain uses TRBV6-1 and TRBJ2-3; a weak D match, TRBD1 (5 bases). This CDR3 region has 16 residues. Germline CDR1 and CDR2: MNHNS and SASEGT. Deletions cut 2 bases from V and 2 bases from J, with 14 bases between. The CDR3: CASSEQGRVPTDTQYF. The DNA for the CDR3 is TGTGCCAGCAGTGAACAGGGTAGGGTCCCCACAGATACGCAGTATTTT.

The chain couples TRBV9 to TRBJ1-2; D not resolved. CDR3 length: 15 amino acids. Looked up from germline, CDR1 is SGDLS and CDR2 is YYNGEE. The germline V and J ends were trimmed by 0 bases and 0 bases, with 9 bases remaining between them. DNA of the CDR3: TGTGCCAGCAGCGTAGATGGGAGGACTAACTATGGCTACACCTTC. Its translation is CASSVDGRTNYGYTF.

This clone showed up just a few times. The V and J genes are TRBV9 and TRBJ2-5; 9 bases fit TRBD1. Germline-derived CDR1 and CDR2 are SGDLS and YYNGEE. CDR3 length equals 16 residues. J gave up 5 bases and V 2 bases, and 10 bases lay outside the gene matches. This CDR3 is CASSVDGTGWFETQYF. The CDR3 nucleotides read TGTGCCAGCAGCGTTGACGGGACAGGGTGGTTTGAGACCCAGTACTTC.

The chain joins TRBV19 to TRBJ2-1, with TRBD2 identical over 9 bases. The CDR3 spans 15 residues. Per the germline V gene, CDR1 is LNHDA and CDR2 is SQIVND (reference sequence). V was pared by 3 bases and J by 6 bases, with 6 bases of the junction left unmatched. In DNA form, the CDR3 reads TGTGCCAGTAGTATCTGGCGGGGGGGCTTCAATGAGCAGTTCTTC. Encoded protein: CASSIWRGGFNEQFF.

V gene TRBV9 combines with J gene TRBJ1-3; D may be TRBD1 (6 bases). The V gene's germline CDR1 is SGDLS and CDR2 YYNGEE. V lost 3 bases and J 0 bases, leaving 13 bases between the germline ends. CDR3 size: 16 residues. The CDR3 nucleotides read TGTGCCAGCAGCGCCCCTGGGGGCCCCTCTGGAAACACCATATATTTT. It is translated as CASSAPGGPSGNTIYF.

The chain is built from TRBV19 and TRBJ2-7, with a tentative D call TRBD2 (6 bases). V shed 4 bases and J shed 3 bases, with 13 bases lying between them. This CDR3 spans 14 amino acids. Germline CDR1 LNHDA, CDR2 SQIVND (reference sequence). CDR3 in amino acids: CASSTRAGSYEQYF. The CDR3 DNA sequence: TGTGCCAGTAGTACGAGGGCGGGGAGCTACGAGCAGTACTTC.